This TCR beta chain emerged from a study of CD8 T cells in ankylosing spondylitis. Trimming cost V 7 bases and J 0 bases; bases outside gene matches: 10. Germline lookup yields CDR1 SNHLY and CDR2 FYNNEI. The CDR3 totals 16 residues. Notes on this clonotype: A much larger clone lies one base from this, so it may be a read error.

TCRdb reprocessed the 5' RACE reads via MiXCR and lists one record per CDR3 protein. The sample shows 300,000 to 400,000 distinct CDR3 sequences, roughly 14% of them seen only once. The chain carries TRBV2 and TRBJ2-3, with 7 bases matching TRBD2. Sequenced sample: blood, either unsorted or a sorted T cell fraction (not recorded which). This receptor was taken from a male donor with ankylosing spondylitis or in good health (not recorded which). CDR3 amino acids: CASTIDSGPSTDTQYF. The CDR3 nucleotides are TGTGCCAGCACCATCGATAGCGGGCCCAGCACAGATACGCAGTATTTT.